Reported below is one T cell receptor beta chain. The authors' processing: By means of reference gene primer amplification, nucleated cell counts were estimated. Method: immunoSEQ multiplex PCR; TCRdb's copy keeps in-frame clones and lacks some. V, J and clone size are those of that table, while D and trimming were read from the DNA. The top ten clones hold roughly 2.4% of a sample with approximately 250,000 clones, around 88% of them seen once. This record belongs to a study of blood T cell repertoires in COVID-19. Whole-study context: In each case, the material was cDNA or gDNA derived from T cells, B-cell-depleted T cells, or PBMCs.

Participant reports of clinical history set cohort assignment. Germline trimming cut 3 bases from V and 0 bases from J; bases unmatched to any gene: 3. The germline CDR1 and CDR2 sequences are WNHNN and SYGVQD (reference sequence). CDR3 length equals 15 residues. The sequence was obtained from a woman aged 40 to 50 with acute COVID-19. The chain employs TRBV10-1 and TRBJ2-3; 7 bases map to TRBD1. Sequenced: PBMCs or T cells enriched from blood (not recorded which). The CDR3 DNA sequence: TGCGCCAGCAGTGATCAGACAGGGAGCACAGATACGCAGTATTTT. Protein: CASSDQTGSTDTQYF.